These 27 T cell receptor beta chains were sequenced from one sample in a study of breast tumors, draining lymph nodes, adjacent tissues. Samples came from axillary lymph nodes draining the breast cancer. TCRdb processed the multiplex PCR reads anew with MiXCR; each CDR3 protein has one entry. The sample has fewer than 90,000 distinct CDR3 sequences, about 27% seen once; the top ten hold 8.1%. Source material: axillary lymph node tissue. The receptors were sampled from a female donor with breast cancer. Some clones in this sample may be carry-over from other donors' samples.

This clonotype is termed medium-sized. The rearrangement uses TRBV29-1 and TRBJ2-5; 7 nucleotides line up with TRBD1. V was pared by 6 bases and J by 5 bases, with 9 bases of the junction left unmatched. The CDR3 contains 13 residues. CDR1 is SQVTM, CDR2 ANQGSEA, per germline. The DNA of the CDR3 is TGCAGCGTCGCGTCAGGGGGACGGGAGACCCAGTACTTC. It codes for CSVASGGRETQYF.

As to this clonotype: Mismatch with germline at one junction end may stem from a read error. The V call is TRBV7-6, the J call TRBJ2-5; 14 bases align to TRBD2. Germline CDR1 is SGHVS and CDR2 is FNYEAQ. The CDR3 length is 14 residues. This CDR3 reads CTSSSGLAGETQCF. CDR3 coding DNA: TGTACCAGCAGCTCGGGACTAGCGGGAGAGACCCAGTGCTTC.

The table lists this clonotype with many counts. The V call is TRBV5-1, the J call TRBJ2-7; D is possibly TRBD1 (6 bases). The CDR3 is 15 residues long. The V gene's germline CDR1 is SGHRS and CDR2 YFSETQ. The V gene lost 2 bases and the J gene lost 2 bases, with 14 bases spanning the gap. DNA of the CDR3: TGCGCCAGCAGCTTAGACGGGACAAGCGCCTACGAGCAGTACTTC. It specifies CASSLDGTSAYEQYF.

Comment on this clonotype: No conserved phenylalanine or tryptophan ends this CDR3, so it is likely a read error. The chain links TRBV7-2 to TRBJ1-2, with a tentative D call TRBD1 (5 bases). CDR1 is SGHTA, CDR2 FQGNSA, per germline. The CDR3 length is 12 residues. The CDR3 DNA reads as TGTGCCAGCACCGGACAAGGCTATGACTACACCCTC. Its protein is CASTGQGYDYTL.

This clonotype has at least ten counts. The J gene is TRBJ2-1, the V gene TRBV11-3; D tentatively fits TRBD1 or TRBD2 (6 bases each). Germline CDR1 SGHNT, CDR2 YENEEA. CDR3 length equals 20 residues. Trimming removed 5 bases at V and 4 bases at J, with 30 bases between. The CDR3, as DNA: TGTGCCAGCAGCATGAGGGGGGCAGGGGTGCGAGAGAGGTCGTACAATGAGCAGTTCTTC. This codes for CASSMRGAGVRERSYNEQFF.

At least ten counts were recorded for this clonotype. The chain is built from TRBV6-6 and TRBJ2-2; 9 nucleotides line up with TRBD2. This CDR3 contains 15 residues. Germline V gene lookup returns CDR1 MNHNY and CDR2 SVGAGI (reference sequence). J lost 5 bases, V lost 11 bases, and 12 bases had no gene match. DNA of the CDR3: TGTGCCGGCGGGGCTAGCGGGGTGGGGACCGGGGAGCTGTTTTTT. Amino acids: CAGGASGVGTGELFF.

A remark on this clonotype: A much larger clonotype is one base distant, so this may be a read error. This chain links TRBV7-6 with TRBJ2-6; 8 positions match TRBD1. Per germline, CDR1 SGHVS and CDR2 FNYEAQ. The CDR3 has 15 amino acids. The CDR3 spells CASSGGTGGANVLPF. The CDR3 bases are TGTGCCAGCAGCGGGGGGACAGGTGGGGCCAACGTCCTGCCTTTC.

This clonotype was seen many times. The chain recombines TRBV3-1 with TRBJ2-7; D unclear. The CDR3 is 14 amino acids. Germline V lookup: CDR1 LGHDT, CDR2 YNNKEL (reference sequence). V dropped 1 base and J dropped 2 bases, with 9 bases sitting between them. The CDR3 protein is CASSQAYLTYEQYF. The CDR3 coding sequence is TGTGCCAGCAGCCAAGCGTATCTAACCTACGAGCAGTACTTC.

This clonotype was seen ten or more times. The genes are TRBV19 and TRBJ2-3; D is unclear. This CDR3 region has 15 residues. Germline V CDR1 and CDR2: LNHDA, SQIVND (reference sequence). Trimming shortened V by 8 bases and J by 0 bases, and 15 bases separated the two germline ends. CDR3 amino acids: CASGMSETSTDTQYF. As DNA, the CDR3 is TGTGCCAGTGGCATGTCAGAAACTAGCACAGATACGCAGTATTTT.

This clonotype was counted many times. This chain joins TRBV27 and TRBJ2-7, with D tentatively TRBD1 or TRBD2 (5 bases each). The CDR3 covers 13 residues. Trimming stripped 3 bases from V and 3 bases from J, with 9 bases between. CDR1 is MNHEY, CDR2 SMNVEV, per germline (reference sequence). CDR3 sequence: CASSFGGGYEQYF. CDR3 DNA: TGTGCCAGCAGTTTCGGTGGGGGCTACGAGCAGTACTTC.

In this sample, this clonotype turned up many times. CDR3 region: CASSQDSAGGNTGELFF. The CDR3 nucleotides are TGCGCCAGCAGCCAAGATTCAGCAGGGGGGAACACCGGGGAGCTGTTTTTT. V and J are TRBV4-3 and TRBJ2-2, with 7 bases that match TRBD1. The CDR3 spans 17 residues. Trimming at V came to 0 bases and at J to 1 base, leaving 5 bases not matched to a gene. Germline V gives CDR1 LGHNA, CDR2 YSLEER.

This clonotype was observed many times. The rearrangement uses TRBV7-3 and TRBJ1-1; D gene unclear. With 2 bases removed from V and 4 bases from J, the gap between germline ends came to 8 bases. The CDR3 extends over 13 amino acids. Germline assignment: CDR1 SGHTA and CDR2 FQGTGA. The CDR3 DNA is TGTGCCAGCAGCTTATGGGCTCGCACTGAAGCTTTCTTT. It specifies CASSLWARTEAFF.

There are many counts of this clonotype. V usage is TRBV7-9 and J usage is TRBJ2-3; D uncertain. This CDR3 is 13 amino acids long. Trimming removed 3 bases from V and 4 bases from J, with 8 bases in between. Germline CDR1 is SEHNR and CDR2 is FQNEAQ (reference sequence). The CDR3 bases are TGTGCCAGCAGCTTGCCGGGCCCAGATACGCAGTATTTT. It yields the protein CASSLPGPDTQYF.

This clonotype was recorded at least ten times. The V call is TRBV5-4, the J call TRBJ1-2; D is undetermined. The CDR3 loop spans 14 amino acids. Per the germline V gene, CDR1 is SGHNT and CDR2 is YYREEE (reference sequence). Trimming pared 1 base from V and 2 bases from J, leaving 9 bases between. DNA of the CDR3: TGTGCCAGCAGCTTGAGGCCTTCCAACTATGGCTACACCTTC. Protein sequence: CASSLRPSNYGYTF.

Comments on this clonotype: At one end the junction does not follow the germline gene, possibly because of a read error. The rearrangement uses TRBV6-5 and TRBJ1-2; D call uncertain. This CDR3 has 14 residues. Germline V gene lookup returns CDR1 MNHEY and CDR2 SVGAGI. CDR3 protein: CSSSHTDSSYGYTF. The CDR3 region has the DNA TGTTCCAGCAGTCACACGGATTCCAGCTATGGCTACACCTTC.

This clonotype was seen many times. The J gene is TRBJ2-5, the V gene TRBV7-2; 8 positions match TRBD1. The CDR3 has 15 residues. The V gene end was trimmed by 3 bases and the J gene end by 4 bases; junction bases not matched to a gene: 7. In germline, CDR1 is SGHTA, CDR2 FQGNSA. The CDR3, as DNA: TGTGCCAGCAGCTTCGCGACAGGGGAGACAGAGACCCAGTACTTC. Translation gives CASSFATGETETQYF.

The chain links TRBV5-6 to TRBJ1-5, with 11 bases that match TRBD1. Germline CDR1 and CDR2: SGHDT and YYEEEE. V was clipped by 4 bases and J by 6 bases; unmatched bases: 9. This CDR3 is 16 amino acids long. DNA of the CDR3: TGTGCCAGCAGCCGTAGAACCGGGACAGGGGGTCAGCCCCAGCATTTT. Amino acid sequence: CASSRRTGTGGQPQHF.

At least ten counts were recorded for this clonotype. The chain links TRBV5-5 to TRBJ1-2; no reliable D call. CDR1 is SGHKS and CDR2 is YYEKEE in the germline V gene (reference sequence). The CDR3 is made up of 14 amino acids. V was trimmed by 0 bases and J by 8 bases, leaving 14 bases between them. The CDR3 spells CASSLGGVEMGYTF. The CDR3 coding sequence is TGTGCCAGCAGCTTGGGTGGGGTTGAAATGGGCTACACCTTC.

The table lists this clonotype with many counts. The rearrangement links TRBV6-6 to TRBJ2-4; D gene uncertain. Germline lookup yields CDR1 MNHNY and CDR2 SVGAGI (reference sequence). V was trimmed by 7 bases and J by 1 base, leaving 11 bases between them. CDR3 length: 14 residues. The CDR3: CASTASPAKNIQYF. The CDR3 DNA reads TGTGCCAGCACGGCGAGTCCCGCCAAAAACATTCAGTACTTC.

This clonotype occurred a few times. The rearrangement joins TRBV28 to TRBJ2-1; TRBD2 aligns across 8 bases. V shed 6 bases and J 6 bases; nucleotides not matched to a gene: 7. The germline CDR1 and CDR2 sequences are MDHEN and SYDVKM. This CDR3 has 14 amino acids. CDR3 DNA: TGTGCCAGCAGGAAACCGGGACTAGGCAATGAGCAGTTCTTC. Protein sequence: CASRKPGLGNEQFF.

This clonotype was seen once. V gene TRBV11-2 combines with J gene TRBJ2-7, with TRBD1 identical over 7 bases. The ends lost 4 bases at V and 5 bases at J; junction bases unmatched: 14. Germline V gives CDR1 SGHAT, CDR2 FQNNGV. This CDR3 contains 16 residues. Here the CDR3 DNA reads TGTGCCAGCAGCTCAGGGGGTAGGGCAGGGCGCGACGAGCAGTACTTC. It translates to CASSSGGRAGRDEQYF.

This clonotype was seen just once. The rearrangement joins TRBV29-1 to TRBJ2-1, with D tentatively TRBD1 (7 bases). V shed 6 bases and J shed 4 bases, with 16 bases lying between them. The CDR3 is made up of 14 amino acids. CDR1 and CDR2 from the germline V gene are SQVTM and ANQGSEA. The CDR3 DNA sequence: TGCAGCGTGCTGGTACAGGGGACTTACAATGAGCAGTTCTTC. Amino acid sequence: CSVLVQGTYNEQFF.

This clonotype was counted many times. The chain links TRBV12-3 or TRBV12-4 to TRBJ2-7; D remains unclear. Trimming left V 7 bases short and J 4 bases short, with 14 bases between. The CDR3 covers 13 residues. The CDR3 region is CASTSKARYEQYF. The CDR3 DNA sequence: TGTGCCAGCACCTCGAAGGCCCGGTACGAGCAGTACTTC.

Details on this clonotype: This is likely a read error, given that the CDR3 carries no conserved phenylalanine or tryptophan at its end. The DNA is left out, because the CDR3 cannot be placed on it with certainty; the CDR3 is given as TCRdb lists it. V is TRBV7-9 and J is TRBJ2-7; the D call TRBD1 from the table was never checked on the DNA. Counting both end residues, the CDR3 totals 16 amino acids. Germline-derived CDR1 and CDR2 are SEHNR and FQNEAQ (reference sequence). Here the CDR3 reads CASSSDSGTGSREQYL.

This clonotype was seen more than once but under ten times. Because the CDR3's place on the DNA is in doubt, the DNA is left out and the CDR3 is given as listed by TCRdb. This chain uses TRBV9 with TRBJ2-2; TRBD1, the table's D call, lacks a check against the DNA. CDR1 SGDLS and CDR2 YYNGEE come from the germline V gene. The CDR3 contains 22 residues when both ends are counted. CDR3 region: CASSVGQFNEQYFGPGTGELFF.

This clonotype was counted at least ten times. The rearrangement uses TRBV20-1 and TRBJ1-4, with 7 bases that match TRBD1. The CDR3 runs 15 residues. CDR1 and CDR2 (germline): DFQATT, SNEGSKA (reference sequence). J gave up 0 bases and V 0 bases, and 1 base lay outside the gene matches. CDR3 in DNA: TGCAGTGCTAGAGATGGGACAGCAACTAATGAAAAACTGTTTTTT. Its translation is CSARDGTATNEKLFF.

This clonotype was seen only once. V usage is TRBV20-1 and J usage is TRBJ2-3; D not resolved. Germline loops: CDR1 DFQATT, CDR2 SNEGSKA (reference sequence). Trimming took off 3 bases at V and 9 bases at J, with 16 bases between the two ends. CDR3 length: 13 amino acids. CDR3 sequence: CSARWRKADTQYF. The CDR3 DNA reads TGCAGTGCTAGGTGGCGTAAGGCTGACACGCAGTATTTT.